The 26 T cell receptor beta chains given below trace back to one sample, sequenced in a study of T cell repertoires in cytomegalovirus infection. TCRdb processed the reads anew with MiXCR; each CDR3 protein has one entry. The table shows 900,000 to 950,000 distinct CDR3 sequences, with about a third occurring only once. The antigens for these receptors are not known. Sequences were derived from cultured CD8+ T cells from PBMCs, sampled from culture after CMV antigen stimulation. The receptors originated from a human donor in good health (CMV status not recorded). Some clones in this sample may be carry-over from other donors' samples.

This clonotype has more than one count but fewer than ten. The chain links TRBV12-5 to TRBJ2-1, with D maybe TRBD1 (6 bases). The germline V and J ends were trimmed by 3 bases and 6 bases, with 12 bases remaining between them. Looked up from germline, CDR1 is LGHNT and CDR2 is FRNRAP. The CDR3 sequence is 14 residues long. The CDR3 DNA follows: TGTGCTAGTGGTTTCTTCGGACAGTCCAATGAGCAGTTCTTC. It translates to CASGFFGQSNEQFF.

This clonotype was seen more than once but under ten times. V and J are TRBV7-9 and TRBJ2-5; D gene unclear. Germline CDR1 and CDR2: SEHNR and FQNEAQ (reference sequence). CDR3 length equals 10 residues. Trimming took off 10 bases at V and 5 bases at J, with 8 bases between the two ends. The CDR3 nucleotides read TGTGCCATGGGTGGGGAGACCCAGTACTTC. Translating it yields CAMGGETQYF. Filled out from reference TRBV7-9 and TRBJ2-5, the complete variable domain reads DTGVSQNPRHKITKRGQNVTFRCDPISEHNRLYWYRQTLGQGPEFLTYFQNEAQLEKSRLLSDRFSAERPKGSFSTLEIQRTEQGDSAMYLCAMGGETQYFGPGTRLLVL.

The chain's CDR3 is CASSQDIDWDAKDSPLHF. DNA for the CDR3: TGCGCCAGCAGCCAAGATATAGATTGGGACGCGAAAGATTCACCCCTCCACTTT. V gene TRBV4-3 combines with J gene TRBJ1-6, with D maybe TRBD1 (5 bases). Trimming shortened V by 0 bases and J by 8 bases, and 20 bases separated the two germline ends. There are 18 residues in the CDR3. CDR1 is LGHNA and CDR2 is YSLEER in the germline V gene.

There are a few counts of this clonotype. This chain links TRBV7-9 with TRBJ1-6; D ambiguous. Deletions cut 2 bases from V and 7 bases from J, with 6 bases between. The germline V gene has CDR1 SEHNR and CDR2 FQNEAQ (reference sequence). The CDR3 totals 13 residues. The CDR3 nucleotides read TGTGCCAGCAGCTTAAACGGAAATTCACCCCTCCACTTT. Translation: CASSLNGNSPLHF.

The rearrangement links TRBV12-3 or TRBV12-4 to TRBJ2-3; D may correspond to TRBD1 or TRBD2 (5 bases each). V lost 0 bases to trimming and J lost 10 bases, with 11 bases between them. The CDR3 is made up of 13 amino acids. As DNA, the CDR3 is TGTGCCAGCAGTTTAGCGGATGGGGGTGCGCAGTATTTT. Encoded protein: CASSLADGGAQYF.

The chain uses TRBV19 and TRBJ1-1, with 7 bases aligning to TRBD1. The length of the CDR3 is 16 residues. CDR1 is LNHDA, CDR2 SQIVND, per germline (reference sequence). Trimming took 4 bases from V and 1 from J; bases not matched to a gene: 9. This CDR3 is CASSRGLDRRNTEAFF. As DNA, the CDR3 is TGTGCCAGTAGTAGGGGATTGGACAGGCGGAACACTGAAGCTTTCTTT.

This clonotype was seen a handful of times. The rearrangement uses TRBV5-1 and TRBJ2-2; 14 bases fit TRBD2. Trimming took 2 bases from V and 0 from J; bases not matched to a gene: 9. Germline V gives CDR1 SGHRS, CDR2 YFSETQ. CDR3 size: 20 residues. CDR3 sequence: CASSFGPGLAGATNTGELFF. The CDR3 DNA is TGCGCCAGCAGCTTTGGACCGGGACTAGCGGGGGCGACGAACACCGGGGAGCTGTTTTTT.

The rearrangement links TRBV20-1 to TRBJ1-2, with TRBD1 matching over 8 bases. V gave up 5 bases and J gave up 4 bases; unmatched junction bases: 12. The CDR3 has 15 amino acids. Germline CDR1 is DFQATT and CDR2 is SNEGSKA (reference sequence). In DNA form, the CDR3 reads TGCAGTGCTCCTGCGGCAGGGGGCCCCTTCTATGGCTACACCTTC. It codes for CSAPAAGGPFYGYTF.

This clonotype has more than one count but fewer than ten. The rearrangement joins TRBV20-1 to TRBJ2-2; 11 bases map to TRBD1. The V gene's germline CDR1 is DFQATT and CDR2 SNEGSKA (reference sequence). The trim removed 0 bases at V and 4 bases at J, leaving 4 bases unmatched. This CDR3 contains 16 residues. Here the CDR3 DNA reads TGCAGTGCTAGAGACCCGGGACAGGGGGTCACCGGGGAGCTGTTTTTT. Amino acids: CSARDPGQGVTGELFF.

The chain employs TRBV27 and TRBJ2-3; 9 bases are a match to TRBD2. In germline, CDR1 is MNHEY, CDR2 SMNVEV (reference sequence). V shed 5 bases, J shed 4 bases, and the junction held 10 bases outside the gene matches. The CDR3 runs 16 residues. The CDR3 DNA follows: TGTGCCAGCAGTGCGAGGGGGGCGGGGGGGCCAGATACGCAGTATTTT. Translating it yields CASSARGAGGPDTQYF.

V gene TRBV9 combines with J gene TRBJ1-1; D call uncertain. The CDR3 runs to 13 residues. Germline lookup yields CDR1 SGDLS and CDR2 YYNGEE. Trimming took 0 bases from V and 10 from J, leaving 13 bases between them. CDR3 DNA: TGTGCCAGCAGCGTAGGGGAAGAACTATCAGCTTTCTTT. As protein: CASSVGEELSAFF.

This chain connects TRBV4-2 to TRBJ1-2; no clear D. V lost 0 bases to trimming and J lost 7 bases, with 9 bases between them. This CDR3 contains 13 residues. CDR1 and CDR2 (germline): LGHNA, YNFKEQ. The DNA of the CDR3 is TGTGCCAGCAGCCAAGAAGGCGGGAGTGGCTACACCTTC. Its translation: CASSQEGGSGYTF.

The CDR3 is CASRREDNSPLHF. The CDR3 DNA reads TGTGCCAGCAGAAGGGAGGATAATTCACCCCTCCACTTT. This chain links TRBV11-3 with TRBJ1-6; D remains ambiguous. The germline gives CDR1 SGHNT, CDR2 YENEEA. The V end lost 6 bases, the J end lost 5 bases, and 8 bases lay between the germline ends. The CDR3 sequence is 13 residues long.

This clonotype was seen at least ten times. The chain carries TRBV7-2 and TRBJ2-1; tentative D call: TRBD2 (7 bases). V was shortened by 5 bases and J by 6 bases, with 17 bases between the two germline ends. The CDR3 spans 15 residues. Germline V lookup: CDR1 SGHTA, CDR2 FQGNSA. The CDR3 bases are TGTGCCAGCAGCCTGGGGGCTAGCGGTAGCAATGAGCAGTTCTTC. Translated, it gives CASSLGASGSNEQFF.

The chain joins TRBV12-5 to TRBJ2-1; D uncertain. Germline V CDR1 and CDR2: LGHNT, FRNRAP. The CDR3 sequence is 16 residues long. V was trimmed by 2 bases and J by 1 base, leaving 12 bases between them. The CDR3 spells CASGLSSYSSYNEQFF. The CDR3 region has the DNA TGTGCTAGTGGTTTGTCGTCCTACAGTTCCTACAATGAGCAGTTCTTC.

This chain connects TRBV7-9 to TRBJ1-2, with D perhaps TRBD1 (6 bases). CDR1 is SEHNR, CDR2 FQNEAQ, per germline (reference sequence). This CDR3 comprises 13 residues. V was clipped by 4 bases and J by 7 bases, with 13 bases between them. The CDR3 sequence: CASSWGGRVGYTF. The CDR3 bases are TGTGCCAGCAGCTGGGGGGGCCGAGTTGGCTACACCTTC.

As concerns this clonotype: This is likely a read error, given that the CDR3 carries no conserved phenylalanine or tryptophan at its end. V usage is TRBV7-6 and J usage is TRBJ2-1; D gene unclear. The CDR3 contains 15 residues. V was shortened by 3 bases and J by 2 bases, with 11 bases between the two germline ends. Germline CDR1 reads SGHVS; CDR2 reads FNYEAQ. The DNA for the CDR3 is TGTGCCAGCAGCTTCCTACGCAACACCTACAATGAGCAGTTCGTC. Protein: CASSFLRNTYNEQFV.

This rearrangement joins TRBV24-1 to TRBJ2-1; unclear D gene. V lost 3 bases and J lost 2, with 10 bases in between. Germline assignment: CDR1 KGHDR and CDR2 SFDVKD. The CDR3 sequence is 15 residues long. The CDR3 loop is CATSDKHRPYNEQFF. In DNA, the CDR3 is TGTGCCACCAGTGATAAACACCGACCCTACAATGAGCAGTTCTTC.

In this sample, this clonotype turned up a few times. The CDR3 DNA reads as TGTGCCATCAGTGAGTCGGGAGGAAACTCTGGGGCCAACGTCCTGACTTTC. Protein sequence: CAISESGGNSGANVLTF. The genes are TRBV10-3 and TRBJ2-6; perhaps TRBD2 as D (6 bases). Germline CDR1 reads ENHRY; CDR2 reads SYGVKD. The ends were cut back, 0 bases at V and 0 bases at J, with 9 bases in the middle. The CDR3 spans 17 residues.

The CDR3 spells CASSHPGSNYNEQFF. CDR3 nucleotide sequence: TGCGCCAGCAGCCACCCGGGATCAAATTACAATGAGCAGTTCTTC. The rearrangement uses TRBV4-1 and TRBJ2-1, with a weak D call TRBD2 (5 bases). The germline V and J ends were trimmed by 3 bases and 4 bases, with 13 bases remaining between them. CDR1 is MGHRA and CDR2 is YSYEKL in the germline V gene. The CDR3 length is 15 residues.

J is TRBJ2-5 and V is TRBV11-3; 11 positions agree with TRBD2. Germline V lookup: CDR1 SGHNT, CDR2 YENEEA. The CDR3 is 16 amino acids. The V and J ends lost 4 bases and 1 base, in that order; junction bases with no gene match: 5. Here the CDR3 DNA reads TGTGCCAGCAGCTATACCGGGACTAGCGGCCAAGAGACCCAGTACTTC. Its translation: CASSYTGTSGQETQYF. Combining the CDR3 with reference TRBV11-3 and TRBJ2-5 gives the whole variable domain EAGVVQSPRYKIIEKKQPVAFWCNPISGHNTLYWYLQNLGQGPELLIRYENEEAVDDSQLPKDRFSAERLKGVDSTLKIQPAELGDSAVYLCASSYTGTSGQETQYFGPGTRLLVL.

The chain couples TRBV6-1 to TRBJ1-1; 10 nucleotides line up with TRBD1. V lost 6 bases, J lost 8 bases, and 6 bases stayed unmatched. Germline V gene sequence: CDR1 MNHNS, CDR2 SASEGT. The CDR3 totals 13 residues. The CDR3 loop reads CASSSGTGAEAFF. CDR3 DNA sequence: TGTGCCAGCAGCTCCGGGACAGGGGCCGAAGCTTTCTTT.

This clonotype turned up a few times. V is TRBV7-9 and J is TRBJ2-1; D remains unclear. The CDR3 runs to 14 residues. V shed 6 bases and J shed 0 bases, with 9 bases lying between them. The germline gives CDR1 SEHNR, CDR2 FQNEAQ (reference sequence). CDR3 region: CASRKHLSYNEQFF. The CDR3 nucleotides are TGTGCCAGCAGGAAACACCTCTCCTACAATGAGCAGTTCTTC.

The V call is TRBV7-9, the J call TRBJ1-1, with unresolved D. Germline values: CDR1 SEHNR, CDR2 FQNEAQ (reference sequence). The CDR3 extends over 14 amino acids. The V end was cut by 5 bases, the J end by 0 bases, with 10 bases between. The chain's CDR3 is CASSPEGLNTEAFF. CDR3 bases: TGTGCCAGCAGCCCCGAAGGGCTGAACACTGAAGCTTTCTTT.

Regarding this clonotype: A much larger clone lies one base from this, so it may be a read error. This chain connects TRBV24-1 to TRBJ2-5, with 8 bases that match TRBD1. After removal of 3 bases from V and 3 bases from J, the junction contained 5 bases not matched to a gene. Germline V gene sequence: CDR1 KGHDR, CDR2 SFDVKD. CDR3 length: 15 amino acids. This CDR3 reads CATSDQGAGKETQYF. In nucleotides, the CDR3 is TGTGCCACCAGTGATCAGGGGGCAGGGAAAGAGACCCAGTACTTC.

This clonotype was recorded a few times. The chain carries TRBV28 and TRBJ1-1, with 7 bases identical to TRBD1. In germline, CDR1 is MDHEN, CDR2 SYDVKM. The J segment lost 4 bases and the V segment lost 6 bases, leaving 8 bases of the junction unmatched. This CDR3 is 14 amino acids long. The CDR3 DNA follows: TGTGCCAGCAGCGACAGTGAGGGGGCCACTGAAGCTTTCTTT. This sequence encodes CASSDSEGATEAFF.